This T cell receptor beta chain derives from a study of T-cell memory formation after mild COVID-19 (dated by TCRdb to about 2021). About the investigation overall: TCR sequence clusters from the two donors were found to be largely donor specific. T-cell clones expanding and contracting after mild COVID-19 in a couple of donors were tracked by longitudinal TCRalpha and TCRbeta repertoire sequencing. Two young, previously healthy adult volunteers made up the cohort, one male and one female.

With respect to this clonotype: The antigen this receptor binds is unknown. Qualities for individual bases were not recorded, and no much larger clone is one base off.

The CDR3, cysteine through phenylalanine, is 16 amino acids long. Here the CDR3 DNA is all that survives: 48 bases in frame from base 1. CDR1 and CDR2 are read off the germline V gene as SGHDT and YYEEEE. V drops 3 bases and J drops 4 bases, leaving 17 bases in between. Broader findings and caveats from the paper: The study covered only a couple of mild cases, and larger cohorts including severe cases with pre-infection samples were considered necessary. Some responding clones were detected in pre-infection memory, which suggested that pre-existing cross-reactive memory T cells had joined the SARS-CoV-2 response. Balanced CD4/CD8 phenotypes were observed for clones contracting from day 15 to 85, whereas a bias towards CD4+ was observed for a second wave of clones expanding from day 15 to 37. Contracting CD4+ clones turned up mainly in the CM and EM memory subsets, whereas EMRA was where CD8+ clones were enriched. Whether the second-wave clones peaking on day 37 were SARS-CoV-2 specific was not confirmed.

PBMCs were isolated by Ficoll-Paque density gradient centrifugation. The run used an Illumina NovaSeq 6000. TCRalpha and TCRbeta cDNA libraries were constructed by 5'RACE with constant-segment primers, with sample barcodes and unique molecular identifiers being introduced. Trizol reagent was used to extract RNA from every sample. Amplification of the libraries took two PCR steps, and the second step added a second sample barcode plus Illumina TruSeq adapters. Libraries were sequenced on an Illumina NovaSeq with 2 x 150 bp paired-end reads. The authors processed their data as follows. The reads were demultiplexed and collapsed into UMI-guided consensus sequences using migec v1.2.7. Using mixcr v2.1.11, the UMI consensuses were aligned to TRA and TRB V and J templates and assembled into clonotypes. A clonotype was counted as expanded or contracted only when both edgeR and NoisET called the clonotype significant, with the noise models trained on biological replicates. edgeR calls used a false discovery rate-adjusted p below 0.01 and a log2 fold-change threshold of 1. As an exploratory analysis of dynamics, max-normalized trajectories of the 1000 most abundant clonotypes were examined by PCA with hierarchical clustering. Separately sequenced CD4+ and CD8+ repertoires were used to assign a CD4 or CD8 phenotype to each responding clone. TCRdb trimmed public reads at Q25 via fastp, called clones via MiXCR and kept in-frame beta chains. Each entry merges the rows of one CDR3 protein and shows their most common DNA and genes. Clone size and V and J calls follow TCRdb, not the original study. Present in this sample are fewer than 60,000 distinct CDR3 sequences, around 30% of which were seen just once. The ten largest clonotypes hold roughly 47% of the sample.

Recombination connected TRBV5-6 to TRBJ2-1, with no reliable assignment of the D segment. Source material: PBMCs or a T cell subset sorted from them (not recorded which). The sequence came from a young man who had mild COVID-19 (a few samples of this study predate the infection). The sample titles of this study are shuffled in the database, so cell type and time point are left out; the donor was told from shared clones. The CDR3 here reads CASSYRTNYPYNEQFF. The nucleotide sequence is given as TGTGCCAGCAGCTACCGGACCAACTACCCTTACAATGAGCAGTTCTTC.